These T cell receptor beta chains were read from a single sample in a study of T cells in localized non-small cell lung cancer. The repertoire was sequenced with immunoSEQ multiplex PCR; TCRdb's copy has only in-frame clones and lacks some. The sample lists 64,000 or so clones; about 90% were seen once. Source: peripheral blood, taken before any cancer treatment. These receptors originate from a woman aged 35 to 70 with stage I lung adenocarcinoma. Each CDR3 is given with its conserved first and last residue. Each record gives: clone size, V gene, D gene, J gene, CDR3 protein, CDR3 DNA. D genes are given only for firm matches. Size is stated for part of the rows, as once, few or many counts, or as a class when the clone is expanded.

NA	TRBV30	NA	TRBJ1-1	CAWSVMERGRAFF	TGTGCCTGGAGTGTGATGGAACGGGGGCGAGCTTTCTTT
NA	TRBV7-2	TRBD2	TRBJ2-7	CASSLDQRGQIEYF	TGTGCCAGCAGCTTAGATCAGCGGGGGCAGATAGAGTACTTC
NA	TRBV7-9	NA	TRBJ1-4	CASSLSEKLFF	TGTGCCAGCAGCCTTAGTGAAAAACTGTTTTTT
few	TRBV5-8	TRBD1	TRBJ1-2	CASSLAGQGGYGYTF	TGTGCCAGCAGCCTCGCCGGACAGGGCGGCTATGGCTACACCTTC
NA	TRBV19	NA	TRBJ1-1	CASSIFTNTEAFF	TGTGCCAGTAGTATTTTCACAAACACTGAAGCTTTCTTT
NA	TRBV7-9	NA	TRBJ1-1	CASRKTTGNTEAFF	TGTGCCAGCAGAAAGACCACGGGGAACACTGAAGCTTTCTTT
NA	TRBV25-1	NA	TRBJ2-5	CASSVEETQYF	TGTGCCAGCAGTGTGGAAGAGACCCAGTACTTC
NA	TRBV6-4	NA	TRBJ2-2	CASSDSSAGELFF	TGTGCCAGCAGTGACTCGAGCGCCGGGGAGCTGTTTTTT
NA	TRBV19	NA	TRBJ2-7	CASSIQGFSYEQYF	TGTGCCAGTAGTATCCAGGGGTTCTCCTACGAGCAGTACTTC
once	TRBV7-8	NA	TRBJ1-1	CASSLRSMNTEAFF	TGTGCCAGCAGCTTGAGGAGCATGAACACTGAAGCTTTCTTT
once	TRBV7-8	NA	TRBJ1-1	CASSLGPNLNTEAFF	TGTGCCAGCAGCTTAGGTCCTAATTTGAACACTGAAGCTTTCTTT
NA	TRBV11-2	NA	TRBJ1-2	CASSSGAQRYGYTF	TGTGCCAGCAGTTCCGGGGCGCAACGATATGGCTACACCTTC
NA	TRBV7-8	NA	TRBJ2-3	CASSLKGDTQYF	TGTGCCAGCAGCTTAAAAGGAGACACGCAGTATTTT
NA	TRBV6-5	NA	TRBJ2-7	CASSYAPQSSYEQYF	TGTGCCAGCAGTTACGCCCCCCAAAGCTCCTACGAGCAGTACTTC
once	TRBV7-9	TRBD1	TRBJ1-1	CASSAGTGREAFF	TGTGCCAGCAGCGCCGGGACAGGGCGTGAAGCTTTCTTT
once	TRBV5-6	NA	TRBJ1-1	CASSFVNTEAFF	TGTGCCAGCAGCTTTGTGAACACTGAAGCTTTCTTT
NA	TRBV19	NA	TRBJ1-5	CATGEDRGRNDQPQHF	TGTGCCACTGGAGAGGATCGGGGGAGGAATGATCAGCCCCAGCATTTT
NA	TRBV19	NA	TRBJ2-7	CASSKGTPYEQYF	TGTGCCAGTAGTAAGGGCACCCCCTACGAGCAGTACTTC
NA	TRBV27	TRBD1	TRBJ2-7	CATNRTGLYYEQYF	TGTGCCACCAACAGGACAGGCTTATACTACGAGCAGTACTTC
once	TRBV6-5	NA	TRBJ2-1	CASSYLVRGGEQFF	TGTGCCAGCAGTTACTTGGTCAGGGGTGGTGAGCAGTTCTTC
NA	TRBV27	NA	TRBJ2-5	CASSPRGPQETQYF	TGTGCCAGCAGTCCCCGTGGGCCTCAAGAGACCCAGTACTTC
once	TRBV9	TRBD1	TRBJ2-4	CASSEGQYLGKNIQYF	TGTGCCAGCAGCGAGGGACAGTACCTCGGCAAAAACATTCAGTACTTC
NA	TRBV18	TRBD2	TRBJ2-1	CASSPGPSGNEQFF	TGTGCCAGCTCACCAGGGCCTAGCGGCAATGAGCAGTTCTTC
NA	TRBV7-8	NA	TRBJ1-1	CASSLRTAQWGTEAFF	TGTGCCAGCAGCTTAAGGACAGCCCAATGGGGCACTGAAGCTTTCTTT
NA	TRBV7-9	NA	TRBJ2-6	CASSLEIGGRTGANVLTF	TGTGCCAGCAGCTTAGAGATAGGGGGGCGTACCGGGGCCAACGTCCTGACTTTC
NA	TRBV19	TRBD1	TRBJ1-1	CASTNRGVGTEAFF	TGTGCCAGTACAAACAGGGGGGTTGGGACTGAAGCTTTCTTT
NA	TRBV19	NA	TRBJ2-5	CASLGQETQYF	TGTGCCTCCCTGGGCCAAGAGACCCAGTACTTC
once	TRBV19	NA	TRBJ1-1	CASSPPVLLNTEAFF	TGTGCCAGTAGTCCCCCGGTCCTGCTTAACACTGAAGCTTTCTTT
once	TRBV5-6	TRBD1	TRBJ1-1	CASTETGVNTEAFF	TGTGCCAGCACCGAGACAGGGGTTAACACTGAAGCTTTCTTT
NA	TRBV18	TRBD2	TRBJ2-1	CASSPGLENEQFF	TGTGCCAGCTCACCGGGACTAGAGAATGAGCAGTTCTTC
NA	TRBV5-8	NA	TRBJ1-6	CASSLGWVNSPLHF	TGTGCCAGCAGCTTGGGGTGGGTAAATTCACCCCTCCACTTT
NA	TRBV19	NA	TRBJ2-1	CASSIQGGIPTEQFF	TGTGCCAGTAGTATACAGGGGGGTATTCCAACTGAGCAGTTCTTC
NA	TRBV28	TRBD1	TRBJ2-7	CASSTHGQGISYEQYF	TGTGCCAGCAGTACCCATGGACAGGGGATATCCTACGAGCAGTACTTC
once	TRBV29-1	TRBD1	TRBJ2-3	CSVDEYRGYTDTQYF	TGCAGCGTTGACGAGTACAGGGGCTACACAGATACGCAGTATTTT
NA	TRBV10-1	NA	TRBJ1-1	CASSELPRRMNTEAFF	TGCGCCAGCAGTGAGTTACCTAGGCGCATGAACACTGAAGCTTTCTTT
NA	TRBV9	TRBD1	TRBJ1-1	CASSPPATKGARNTEAFF	TGTGCCAGCAGCCCTCCCGCGACGAAGGGGGCGAGGAACACTGAAGCTTTCTTT
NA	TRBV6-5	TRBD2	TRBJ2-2	CASRRTSGDTGELFF	TGTGCCAGCCGCCGGACTAGCGGGGACACCGGGGAGCTGTTTTTT
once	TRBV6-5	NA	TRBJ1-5	CASSWGKSNQPQHF	TGTGCCAGCAGTTGGGGGAAGAGCAATCAGCCCCAGCATTTT
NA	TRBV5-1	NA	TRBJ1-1	CASSNGTDRKTEAFF	TGCGCCAGCAGCAATGGGACGGATCGTAAGACTGAAGCTTTCTTT
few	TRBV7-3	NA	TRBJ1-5	CASSSGAGEPQHF	TGTGCCAGCAGCTCAGGGGCCGGGGAGCCCCAGCATTTT
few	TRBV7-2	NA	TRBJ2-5	CASSLGGGRETQYF	TGTGCCAGCAGCTTAGGCGGTGGGAGGGAGACCCAGTACTTC
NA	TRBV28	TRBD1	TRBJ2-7	CASSSGAGTGVYEQYF	TGTGCCAGCAGCTCGGGGGCAGGGACAGGGGTTTACGAGCAGTACTTC
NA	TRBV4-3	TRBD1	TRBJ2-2	CASSQDPGTATGELFF	TGCGCCAGCAGCCAAGACCCCGGGACAGCAACCGGGGAGCTGTTTTTT
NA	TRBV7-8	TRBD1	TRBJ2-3	CASTWGPWTGGTDTQYF	TGTGCCAGCACCTGGGGACCGTGGACAGGAGGCACAGATACGCAGTATTTT
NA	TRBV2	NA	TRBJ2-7	CASMDEGYEQYF	TGTGCCAGCATGGATGAGGGCTACGAGCAGTACTTC
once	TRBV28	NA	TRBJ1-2	CASSLRGRGYGYTF	TGTGCCAGCAGTCTTCGGGGGCGCGGCTATGGCTACACCTTC
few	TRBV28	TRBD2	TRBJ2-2	CASSLAGLYTGELFF	TGTGCCAGCTCTCTAGCGGGACTCTACACCGGGGAGCTGTTTTTT
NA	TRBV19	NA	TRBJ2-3	CASSNRGWARADTQYF	TGTGCCAGTAGTAATAGGGGCTGGGCTCGTGCAGATACGCAGTATTTT